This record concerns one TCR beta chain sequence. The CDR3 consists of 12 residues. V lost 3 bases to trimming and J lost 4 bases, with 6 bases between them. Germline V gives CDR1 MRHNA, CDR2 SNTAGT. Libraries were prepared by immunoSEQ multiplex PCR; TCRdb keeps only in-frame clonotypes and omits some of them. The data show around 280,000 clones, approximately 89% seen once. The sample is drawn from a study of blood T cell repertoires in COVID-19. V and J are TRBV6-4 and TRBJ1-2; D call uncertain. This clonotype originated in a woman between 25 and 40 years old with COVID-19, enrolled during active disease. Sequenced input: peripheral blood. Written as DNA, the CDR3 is TGTGCCAGCAGTGATCCCTTCTATGGCTACACCTTC. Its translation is CASSDPFYGYTF.